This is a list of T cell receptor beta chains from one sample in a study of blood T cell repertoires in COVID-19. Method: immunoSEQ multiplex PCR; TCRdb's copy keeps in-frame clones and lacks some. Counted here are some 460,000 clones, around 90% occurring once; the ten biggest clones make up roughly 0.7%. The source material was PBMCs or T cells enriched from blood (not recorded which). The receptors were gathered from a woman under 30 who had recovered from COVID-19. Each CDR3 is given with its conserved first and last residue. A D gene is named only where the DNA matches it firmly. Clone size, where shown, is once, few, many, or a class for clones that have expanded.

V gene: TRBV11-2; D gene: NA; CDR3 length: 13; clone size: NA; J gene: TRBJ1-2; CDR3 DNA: TGTGCCAGCAGTCCGACAGGAAGCTATGGCTACACCTTC; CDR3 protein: CASSPTGSYGYTF
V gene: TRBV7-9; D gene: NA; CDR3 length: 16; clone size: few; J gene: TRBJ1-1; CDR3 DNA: TGTGCCAGCAGCTCCCTTATCATAGCGGTAGGGGATGAAGCTTTCTTT; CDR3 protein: CASSSLIIAVGDEAFF
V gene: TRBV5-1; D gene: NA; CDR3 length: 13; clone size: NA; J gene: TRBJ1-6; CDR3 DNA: TGCGCCAGCAGCCCAAACAGGGAGTCACCCCTCCACTTT; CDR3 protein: CASSPNRESPLHF
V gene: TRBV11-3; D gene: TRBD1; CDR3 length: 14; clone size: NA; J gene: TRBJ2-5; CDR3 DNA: TGTGCCAGCAGCTCGACAGGGCTAGGAGAGACCCAGTACTTC; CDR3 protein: CASSSTGLGETQYF
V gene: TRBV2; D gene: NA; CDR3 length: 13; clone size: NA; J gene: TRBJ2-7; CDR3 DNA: TGTGCCAGCAGTGTCCTCAGGGAAGGCGAGCAGTACTTC; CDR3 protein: CASSVLREGEQYF
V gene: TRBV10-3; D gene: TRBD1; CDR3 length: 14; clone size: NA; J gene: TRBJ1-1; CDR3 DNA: TGTGCCATCAGTGAATCAGGACAGGGGGCTGAAGCTTTCTTT; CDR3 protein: CAISESGQGAEAFF
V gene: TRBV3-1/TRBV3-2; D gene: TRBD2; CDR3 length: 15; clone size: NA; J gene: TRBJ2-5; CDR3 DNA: TGTGCCAGCAGCCAAGACCTGTCGGGAGGGGAGACCCAGTACTTC; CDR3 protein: CASSQDLSGGETQYF
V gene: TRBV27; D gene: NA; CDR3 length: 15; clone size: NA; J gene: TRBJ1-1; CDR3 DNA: TGTGCCAGCAGTTTACGTTATACAGGGATCACTGAAGCTTTCTTT; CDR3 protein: CASSLRYTGITEAFF
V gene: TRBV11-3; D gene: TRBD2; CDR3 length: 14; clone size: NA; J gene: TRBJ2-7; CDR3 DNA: TGTGCCAGCAGCTTATCGGATAGCGGGGGGGTACAGTACTTC; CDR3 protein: CASSLSDSGGVQYF
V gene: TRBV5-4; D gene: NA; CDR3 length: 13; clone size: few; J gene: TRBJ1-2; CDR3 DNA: TGTGCCAGCAGCTCAGGGCGGGGCTATGGCTACACCTTC; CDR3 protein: CASSSGRGYGYTF
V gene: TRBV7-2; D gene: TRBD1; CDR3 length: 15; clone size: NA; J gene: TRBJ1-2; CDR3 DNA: TGTGCCAGCAGCTTAACTCAGGGGGCAAACTATGGCTACACCTTC; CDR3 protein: CASSLTQGANYGYTF
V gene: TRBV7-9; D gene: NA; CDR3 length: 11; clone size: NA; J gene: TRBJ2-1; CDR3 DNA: TGTGCCAGCAGCCCGGGAACAGAGCAGTTCTTC; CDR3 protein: CASSPGTEQFF
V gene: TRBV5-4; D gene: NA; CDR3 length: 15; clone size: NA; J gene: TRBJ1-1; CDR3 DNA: TGTGCCAGCAGCTTGGGTGGGGGGAGAAACACTGAAGCTTTCTTT; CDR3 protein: CASSLGGGRNTEAFF
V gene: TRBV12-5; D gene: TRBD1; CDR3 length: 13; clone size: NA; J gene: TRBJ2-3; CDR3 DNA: TGTGCCCATCAGGGGGTTCAAAGAGATACGCAGTATTTT; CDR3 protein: CAHQGVQRDTQYF
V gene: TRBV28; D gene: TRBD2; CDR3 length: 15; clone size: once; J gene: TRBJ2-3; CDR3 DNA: TGTGCCAGCATTTTTAGCGGGGCCTTCACAGATACGCAGTATTTT; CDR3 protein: CASIFSGAFTDTQYF
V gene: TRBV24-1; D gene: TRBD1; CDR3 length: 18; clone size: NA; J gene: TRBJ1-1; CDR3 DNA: TGTGCCACCAGTGACCCCGGGACAGATACGAGCGGGTGCACTGAAGCTTTCTTT; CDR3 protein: CATSDPGTDTSGCTEAFF
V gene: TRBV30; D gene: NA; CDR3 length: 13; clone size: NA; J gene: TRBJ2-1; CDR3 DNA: TGTGCCTGGACTGGGGGCAGGGCCCATGAGCAGTTCTTC; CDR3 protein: CAWTGGRAHEQFF
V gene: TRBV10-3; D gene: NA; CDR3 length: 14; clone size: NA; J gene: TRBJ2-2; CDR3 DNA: TGTGCCATCCAGAGTAGCGCGAACACCGGGGAGCTGTTTTTT; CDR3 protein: CAIQSSANTGELFF
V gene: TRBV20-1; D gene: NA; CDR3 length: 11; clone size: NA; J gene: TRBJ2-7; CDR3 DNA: TGCAGTGCCCAGACGGGGTACGAGCAGTACTTC; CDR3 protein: CSAQTGYEQYF
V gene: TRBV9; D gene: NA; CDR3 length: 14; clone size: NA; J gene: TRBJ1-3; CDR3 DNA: TGTGCCAGCAGCGTAGGCGGTGGTGGAAACACCATATATTTT; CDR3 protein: CASSVGGGGNTIYF
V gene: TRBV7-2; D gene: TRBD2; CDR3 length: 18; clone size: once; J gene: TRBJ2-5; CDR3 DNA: TGTGCCAGCAACCTGTGGGCGGGCGCGGGGGGCCAAACGGGGACCCAGTACTTC; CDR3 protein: CASNLWAGAGGQTGTQYF
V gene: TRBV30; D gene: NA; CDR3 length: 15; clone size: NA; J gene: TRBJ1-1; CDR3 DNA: TGTGCCTGGAGGGAAATCAGGGAACCACAGACTGAAGCTTTCTTT; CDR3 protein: CAWREIREPQTEAFF
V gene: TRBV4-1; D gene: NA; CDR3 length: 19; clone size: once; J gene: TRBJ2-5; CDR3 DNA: TGCGCCAGCAGCTTAGTTTTTCACCCTAGCGCAGGGCCCCAAGAGACCCAGTACTTC; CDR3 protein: CASSLVFHPSAGPQETQYF
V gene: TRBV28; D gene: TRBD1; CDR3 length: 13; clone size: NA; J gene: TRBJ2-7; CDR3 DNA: TGTGCCAGCAGTTTATTGACAGGGAACGAGCAGTACTTC; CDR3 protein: CASSLLTGNEQYF
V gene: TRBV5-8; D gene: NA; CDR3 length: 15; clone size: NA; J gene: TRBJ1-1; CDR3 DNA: TGTGCCAGCAGCTTGGGAGGAAGATCGAACACTGAAGCTTTCTTT; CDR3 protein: CASSLGGRSNTEAFF
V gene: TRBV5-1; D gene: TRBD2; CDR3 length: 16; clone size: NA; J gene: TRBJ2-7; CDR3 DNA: TGCGCCAGCAGCCTCTCTACTAGCGGGGGGCCATACGAGCAGTACTTC; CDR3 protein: CASSLSTSGGPYEQYF
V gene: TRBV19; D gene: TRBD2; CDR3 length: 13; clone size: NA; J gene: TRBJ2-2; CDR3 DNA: TGTGCCAGTATGGAGGGGAGGGCCGGGGAGCTGTTTTTT; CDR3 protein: CASMEGRAGELFF
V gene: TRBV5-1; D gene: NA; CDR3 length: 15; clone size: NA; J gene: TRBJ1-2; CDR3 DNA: TGCGCCAGCAGCTCAATTCAGGGAGGGGGGCGAGGCTACACCTTC; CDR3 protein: CASSSIQGGGRGYTF
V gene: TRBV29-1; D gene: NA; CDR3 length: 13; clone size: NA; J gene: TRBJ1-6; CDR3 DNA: TGCAGCGTCCTACAAGGGGTCGGTTCACCCCTCCACTTT; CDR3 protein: CSVLQGVGSPLHF
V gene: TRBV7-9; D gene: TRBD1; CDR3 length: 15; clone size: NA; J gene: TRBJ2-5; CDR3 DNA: TGTGCCAGCAGCTCACCGGACAGGGCGTGGGAGACCCAGTACTTC; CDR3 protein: CASSSPDRAWETQYF
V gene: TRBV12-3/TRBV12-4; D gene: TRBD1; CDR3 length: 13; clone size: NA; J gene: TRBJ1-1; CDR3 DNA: TGTGCCAGCAGACAGGGGGCGGGAACTGAAGCTTTCTTT; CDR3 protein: CASRQGAGTEAFF
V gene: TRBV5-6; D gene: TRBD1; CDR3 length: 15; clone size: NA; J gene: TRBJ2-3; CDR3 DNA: TGTGCCAGCAGCCCAGGACAGGGGGTTTTAGATACGCAGTATTTT; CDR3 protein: CASSPGQGVLDTQYF
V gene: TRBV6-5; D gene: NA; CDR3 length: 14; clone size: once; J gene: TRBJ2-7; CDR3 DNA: TGTGCCAGCAGTTACTCGGGCGGGGATACGGAAAAGTACTTC; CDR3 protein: CASSYSGGDTEKYF
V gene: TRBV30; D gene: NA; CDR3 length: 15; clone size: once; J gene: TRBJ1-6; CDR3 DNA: TGTGCCTGGAGTGAAGGGGACACATATAATTCACCCCTCCACTTT; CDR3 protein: CAWSEGDTYNSPLHF
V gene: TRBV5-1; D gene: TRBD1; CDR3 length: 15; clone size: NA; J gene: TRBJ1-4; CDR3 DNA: TGCGCCAGCAGCGTTGACAGGGAGCCTAATGAAAAACTGTTTTTT; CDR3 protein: CASSVDREPNEKLFF
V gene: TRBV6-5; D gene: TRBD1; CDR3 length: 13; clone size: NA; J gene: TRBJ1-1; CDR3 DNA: TGTGCCAGCAGTTCCACAGGGGGCACTGAAGCTTTCTTT; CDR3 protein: CASSSTGGTEAFF
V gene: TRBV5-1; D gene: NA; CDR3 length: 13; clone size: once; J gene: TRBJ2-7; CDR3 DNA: TGCGCCAGCGGTTTGGGAGACACCTACGAGCAGTACTTC; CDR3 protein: CASGLGDTYEQYF
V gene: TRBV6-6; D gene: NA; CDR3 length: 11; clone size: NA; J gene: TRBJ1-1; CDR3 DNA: TGTGCCAGCAGTCGCCAGGGAGGAGCTTTCTTT; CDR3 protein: CASSRQGGAFF
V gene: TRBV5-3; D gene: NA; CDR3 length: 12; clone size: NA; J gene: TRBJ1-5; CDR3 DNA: TGTGCCAGAAGCTTAGGAGGTCAGCCCCAGCATTTT; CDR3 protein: CARSLGGQPQHF